The entry below describes one T cell receptor (beta chain). This clonotype was detected a few times. It lacks a known antigen. No much larger clone exists at a distance of one base, and base qualities are not known. The data were taken from a study of T-cell reconstitution after alpha-beta-depleted transplantation in children (TCRdb year 2016). About the full investigation: Using TCR repertoire profiling, the study quantitatively followed how T-cell immune reconstitution unfolded in children after TCRalphabeta/CD19-depleted allogeneic hematopoietic cell transplantation.

The CDR3 goes from the cysteine to the phenylalanine over 17 residues. Only the CDR3 part of the read is kept: 51 bases, read in frame from the first base. V sheds 0 bases and J sheds 0 bases, leaving 15 bases between their ends. For CDR1 and CDR2, the germline V gene (reference sequence) lists DFQATT and SNEGSKA. Receptor libraries were prepared by PCR. Sequencing used an Illumina HiSeq 2500. TCR library preparation used molecular barcoding, with unique molecular identifiers applied to normalize quantification of the TCRbeta repertoire. TCRdb reprocessed the public reads (quality trimming at Q25 with fastp, clone calling with MiXCR) and kept in-frame beta chains. Entries that share a CDR3 protein sequence are merged under the most common genes and DNA. The sample table shows approximately 400,000 distinct CDR3 sequences, and roughly 10% are seen once. About 5% of the sample lies in the top ten.

Recombination joined TRBV20-1 with TRBJ1-3, with the D gene not clear enough to name. The sequencing here drew on PBMCs from the stem cell graft donor, taken from the stem cell graft. This receptor was identified in a human donor who donated a stem cell graft to a child with acute myeloid leukemia. The nucleotide sequence reads as follows: TGCAGTGCTAGAGATAGACTGGGCTATAGCTCTGGAAACACCATATATTTT. Its protein is CSARDRLGYSSGNTIYF.